This TCR beta chain was obtained from a study of blood T cell repertoires in COVID-19. Seattle cases were enrolled at active infection and followed longitudinally. Trimming removed 1 base at V and 9 bases at J, with 10 bases between. The CDR3 runs to 12 residues. Germline CDR1 and CDR2: SGHRS and YFSETQ. Authors' analysis steps: Cell counts per sample came from amplifying reference gene primers. Clones were sequenced by immunoSEQ multiplex PCR, and TCRdb holds only the in-frame ones, with some missing. D and trimming come from the DNA, and the V and J calls and clone size come from that table. The sample includes fewer than 200,000 clones, just under 85% seen only once; the top ten take 2.5% to 3%.

The sample taken for sequencing was peripheral blood. This receptor was identified in a woman of 80 years or more with COVID-19, enrolled during active disease. The rearrangement uses TRBV5-1 and TRBJ1-1; perhaps TRBD1 as D (5 bases). The CDR3 spells CASSLPGMKAFF. As DNA, the CDR3 is TGCGCCAGCAGCTTGCCAGGGATGAAAGCTTTCTTT. The whole variable domain, filled in from reference TRBV5-1 and TRBJ1-1, reads KAGVTQTPRYLIKTRGQQVTLSCSPISGHRSVSWYQQTPGQGLQFLFEYFSETQRNKGNFPGRFSGRQFSNSRSEMNVSTLELGDSALYLCASSLPGMKAFFGQGTRLTVV.